Following are 9 T cell receptor beta chains from one sample sequenced in a study of shared T cell receptors in the human thymus. This table comes from immunoSEQ multiplex PCR, and its TCRdb copy is limited to in-frame clones, with some not included. The data show hundreds of thousands of clones, 95% seen once. The specimen sequenced was thymocytes. These receptors all stem from a human donor.

This chain connects TRBV4-1 to TRBJ2-7, with D perhaps TRBD1 or TRBD2 (5 bases each). The CDR3 loop spans 16 amino acids. Trimming removed 10 bases from V and 4 bases from J, with 26 bases in between. The germline gives CDR1 MGHRA, CDR2 YSYEKL. CDR3 loop: CATIRRVHLRGYEQYF. Here the CDR3 DNA reads TGCGCCACCATACGGCGGGTCCACCTGAGGGGTTACGAGCAGTACTTC.

This clone occurred once. The rearrangement joins TRBV5-8 to TRBJ2-7; TRBD2 matches at 7 bases. Germline CDR1 and CDR2: SGHTS and YDEGEE. J lost 7 bases, V lost 4 bases, and 17 bases had no gene match. The CDR3 spans 16 residues. The CDR3 sequence: CASSRRRGVRIDEQYF. The CDR3 nucleotides are TGTGCCAGCAGCAGAAGACGGGGGGTTAGAATTGATGAGCAGTACTTC.

This clone has only one observation. This rearrangement joins TRBV9 to TRBJ2-6, with unresolved D. This CDR3 has 14 residues. CDR1 SGDLS and CDR2 YYNGEE come from the germline V gene. V was trimmed by 4 bases and J by 4 bases, leaving 9 bases between them. The CDR3 region is CASSPLGGANVLTF. The CDR3 bases are TGTGCCAGCAGCCCTCTGGGGGGGGCCAACGTCCTGACTTTC.

The CDR3 loop reads CASSYVAPRKFYEQYF. The DNA of the CDR3 is TGTGCCAGCAGTTATGTAGCACCACGAAAGTTCTACGAGCAGTACTTC. The chain joins TRBV6-5 to TRBJ2-7; D unclear. The CDR3 is 16 amino acids. The ends were cut back, 3 bases at V and 3 bases at J, with 18 bases in the middle. Germline-derived CDR1 and CDR2 are MNHEY and SVGAGI.

Here the CDR3 DNA reads TGCGCCAGCAGCCAACCCCCGGGACCGAGAAGGGGATCAGATACGCAGTATTTT. It encodes CASSQPPGPRRGSDTQYF. The chain is built from TRBV4-1 and TRBJ2-3, with D perhaps TRBD1 or TRBD2 (5 bases each). The CDR3 consists of 18 residues. CDR1 and CDR2 (germline): MGHRA, YSYEKL. V lost 2 bases and J lost 4, with 22 bases in between.

In regard to this clone: The same CDR3 is also encoded by other DNA sequences in this sample. The chain uses TRBV28 and TRBJ2-1; D gene uncertain. The CDR3 length is 11 residues. The ends were cut back, 3 bases at V and 7 bases at J, with 4 bases in the middle. Germline CDR1 is MDHEN and CDR2 is SYDVKM. Written as DNA, the CDR3 is TGTGCCAGCAGTTTGGGGAATGAGCAGTTCTTC. Protein: CASSLGNEQFF.

The chain carries TRBV25-1 and TRBJ1-4; D is perhaps TRBD1 (5 bases). This CDR3 is built from 15 residues. Germline CDR1 and CDR2: MGHDK and SYGVNS. With 4 bases removed from V and 0 bases from J, the gap between germline ends came to 9 bases. The CDR3 region has the DNA TGTGCCAGCAGTGTCGGGGCGACAACTAATGAAAAACTGTTTTTT. Translating gives CASSVGATTNEKLFF.

The chain combines TRBV5-4 with TRBJ1-4, with D unresolved. This CDR3 is built from 14 residues. Between the trimmed V and J ends, which lost 4 bases and 6 bases, there was a span of 13 bases. Germline-derived CDR1 and CDR2 are SGHNT and YYREEE (reference sequence). CDR3 in amino acids: CASSVGPRDEKLFF. The CDR3 coding sequence is TGTGCCAGCAGCGTTGGCCCCCGAGATGAAAAACTGTTTTTT.

In its sample, this clone was seen once. The V and J genes are TRBV25-1 and TRBJ1-2, with 8 bases identical to TRBD1. This CDR3 has 14 amino acids. V gave up 3 bases and J gave up 8 bases; unmatched junction bases: 8. Per germline, CDR1 MGHDK and CDR2 SYGVNS. Written as DNA, the CDR3 is TGTGCCAGCAGTGAGTCCCCAGGGGGCGAAGGCTACACCTTC. It codes for CASSESPGGEGYTF.